This TCR beta chain is from a study of blood T cell repertoires in COVID-19. The CDR3 is made up of 13 amino acids. V was pared by 8 bases and J by 6 bases, with 7 bases of the junction left unmatched. Germline assignment: CDR1 SGHVS and CDR2 FQNEAQ. Per the original methods: Using reference gene primer amplification, nucleated cell counts were estimated. Assay used: immunoSEQ multiplex PCR; TCRdb lists only in-frame clones, some missing. V and J calls and clone size are given by that table; D and trimming were obtained from the DNA. Among 200,000 to 250,000 clones listed, roughly nine tenths were seen once.

This clonotype originated in a woman aged 45-65 years with acute or convalescent COVID-19. The chain joins TRBV7-8 to TRBJ2-7, with 10 bases aligning to TRBD2. Sequencing input: peripheral blood. The CDR3 here is CASAWLAGAEQYF. The CDR3 nucleotides read TGTGCCAGCGCCTGGCTAGCGGGAGCCGAGCAGTACTTC. The variable domain in full, with the rest retrieved from reference TRBV7-8 and TRBJ2-7, is GAGVSQSPRYKVAKRGQDVALRCDPISGHVSLFWYQQALGQGPEFLTYFQNEAQLDKSGLPSDRFFAERPEGSVSTLKIQRTQQEDSAVYLCASAWLAGAEQYFGPGTRLTVT.